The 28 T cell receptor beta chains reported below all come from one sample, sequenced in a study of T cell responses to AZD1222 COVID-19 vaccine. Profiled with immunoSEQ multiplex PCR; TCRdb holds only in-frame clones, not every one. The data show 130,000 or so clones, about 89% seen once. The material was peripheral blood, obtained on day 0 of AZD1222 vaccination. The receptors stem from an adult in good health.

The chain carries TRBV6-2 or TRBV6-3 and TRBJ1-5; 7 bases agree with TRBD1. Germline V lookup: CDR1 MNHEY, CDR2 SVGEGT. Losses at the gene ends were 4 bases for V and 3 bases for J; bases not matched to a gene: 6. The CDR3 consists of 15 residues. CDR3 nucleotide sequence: TGTGCCAGCAGTTCCGGACAGGTGGACAATCAGCCCCAGCATTTT. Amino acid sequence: CASSSGQVDNQPQHF.

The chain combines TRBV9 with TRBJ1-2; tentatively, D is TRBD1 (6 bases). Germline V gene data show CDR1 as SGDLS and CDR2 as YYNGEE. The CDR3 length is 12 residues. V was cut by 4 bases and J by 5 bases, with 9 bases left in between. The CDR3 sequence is CASSPTGYGYTF. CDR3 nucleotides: TGTGCCAGCAGCCCAACAGGGTATGGCTACACCTTC.

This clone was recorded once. The CDR3 bases are TGTGCCAGCAGCCCCTATGGGGGCCGGAATCAGCCCCAGCATTTT. As protein: CASSPYGGRNQPQHF. The chain couples TRBV3-1 (or the pseudogene TRBV3-2) to TRBJ1-5, with a weak D call TRBD1 (6 bases). Germline V gives CDR1 LGHDT, CDR2 YNNKEL (reference sequence). With 4 bases removed from V and 4 bases from J, the gap between germline ends came to 14 bases. The CDR3 is made up of 15 amino acids.

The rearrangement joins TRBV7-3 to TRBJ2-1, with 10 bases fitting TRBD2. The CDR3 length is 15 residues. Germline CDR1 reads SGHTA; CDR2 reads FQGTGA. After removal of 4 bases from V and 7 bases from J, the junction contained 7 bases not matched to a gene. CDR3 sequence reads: CASSWTSGGVNEQFF. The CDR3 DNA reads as TGTGCCAGCAGCTGGACTAGCGGAGGCGTTAATGAGCAGTTCTTC.

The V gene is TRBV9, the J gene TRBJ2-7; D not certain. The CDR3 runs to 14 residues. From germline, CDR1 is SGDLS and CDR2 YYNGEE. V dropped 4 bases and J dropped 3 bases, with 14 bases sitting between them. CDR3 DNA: TGTGCCAGCAGCCCCCGACACACGAACTACGAGCAGTACTTC. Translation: CASSPRHTNYEQYF.

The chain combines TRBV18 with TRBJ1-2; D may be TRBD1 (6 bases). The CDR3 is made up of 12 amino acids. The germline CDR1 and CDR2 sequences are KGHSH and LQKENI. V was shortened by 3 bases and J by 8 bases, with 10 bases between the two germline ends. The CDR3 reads CASSPLGGGYTF. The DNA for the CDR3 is TGTGCCAGCTCACCCTTAGGGGGAGGCTACACCTTC. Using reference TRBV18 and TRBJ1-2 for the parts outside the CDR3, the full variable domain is NAGVMQNPRHLVRRRGQEARLRCSPMKGHSHVYWYRQLPEEGLKFMVYLQKENIIDESGMPKERFSAEFPKEGPSILRIQQVVRGDSAAYFCASSPLGGGYTFGSGTRLTVV.

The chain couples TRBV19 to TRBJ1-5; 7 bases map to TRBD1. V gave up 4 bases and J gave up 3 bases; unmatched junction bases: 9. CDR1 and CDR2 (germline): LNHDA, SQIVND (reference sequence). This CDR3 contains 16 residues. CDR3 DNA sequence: TGTGCCAGTAGTAAAAATGGGGGACAGACCAATCAGCCCCAGCATTTT. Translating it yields CASSKNGGQTNQPQHF.

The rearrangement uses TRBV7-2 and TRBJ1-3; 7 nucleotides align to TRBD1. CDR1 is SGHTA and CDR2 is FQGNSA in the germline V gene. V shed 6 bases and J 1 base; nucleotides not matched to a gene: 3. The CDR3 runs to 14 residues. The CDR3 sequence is CASRQGGSGNTIYF. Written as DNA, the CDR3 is TGTGCCAGCAGGCAGGGGGGATCTGGAAACACCATATATTTT.

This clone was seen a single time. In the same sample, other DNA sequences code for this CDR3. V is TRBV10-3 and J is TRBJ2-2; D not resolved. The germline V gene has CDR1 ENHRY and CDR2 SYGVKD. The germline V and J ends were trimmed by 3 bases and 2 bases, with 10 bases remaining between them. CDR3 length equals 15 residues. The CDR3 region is CAISDSRTNTGELFF. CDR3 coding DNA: TGTGCCATCAGTGATTCGAGAACAAACACCGGGGAGCTGTTTTTT.

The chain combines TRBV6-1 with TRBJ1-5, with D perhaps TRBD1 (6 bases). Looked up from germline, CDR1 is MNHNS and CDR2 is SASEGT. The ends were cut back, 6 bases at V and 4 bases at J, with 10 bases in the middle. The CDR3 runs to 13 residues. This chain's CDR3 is CASRRGENQPQHF. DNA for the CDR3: TGTGCCAGCAGAAGGGGGGAAAATCAGCCCCAGCATTTT.

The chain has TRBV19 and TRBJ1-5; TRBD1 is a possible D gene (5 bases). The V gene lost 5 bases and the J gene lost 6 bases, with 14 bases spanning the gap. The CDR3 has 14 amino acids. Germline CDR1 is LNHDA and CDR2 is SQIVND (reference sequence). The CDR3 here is CASSAPGTSQPQHF. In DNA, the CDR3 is TGTGCCAGTAGTGCCCCAGGGACTAGTCAGCCCCAGCATTTT. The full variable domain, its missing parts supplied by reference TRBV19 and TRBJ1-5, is DGGITQSPKYLFRKEGQNVTLSCEQNLNHDAMYWYRQDPGQGLRLIYYSQIVNDFQKGDIAEGYSVSREKKESFPLTVTSAQKNPTAFYLCASSAPGTSQPQHFGDGTRLSIL.

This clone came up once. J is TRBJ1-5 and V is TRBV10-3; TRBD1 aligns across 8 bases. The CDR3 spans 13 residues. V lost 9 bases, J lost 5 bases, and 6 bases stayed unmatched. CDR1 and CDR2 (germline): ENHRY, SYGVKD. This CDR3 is CAITGGWDQPQHF. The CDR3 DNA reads TGTGCCATTACAGGGGGTTGGGATCAGCCCCAGCATTTT.

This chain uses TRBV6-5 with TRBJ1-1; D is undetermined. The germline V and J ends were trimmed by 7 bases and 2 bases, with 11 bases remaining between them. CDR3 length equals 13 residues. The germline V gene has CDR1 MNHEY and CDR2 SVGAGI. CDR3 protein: CASTQEINTEAFF. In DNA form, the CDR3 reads TGTGCCAGCACCCAGGAGATAAACACTGAAGCTTTCTTT.

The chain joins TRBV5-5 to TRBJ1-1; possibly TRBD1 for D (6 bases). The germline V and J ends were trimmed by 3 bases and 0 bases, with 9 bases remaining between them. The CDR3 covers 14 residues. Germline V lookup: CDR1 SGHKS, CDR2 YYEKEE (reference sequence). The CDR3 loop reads CASSWGALNTEAFF. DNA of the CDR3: TGTGCCAGCAGCTGGGGGGCCCTGAACACTGAAGCTTTCTTT.

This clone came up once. CDR3 in amino acids: CASSSNSNYGYTF. CDR3 nucleotides: TGTGCCAGCAGCTCAAATAGTAACTATGGCTACACCTTC. This chain joins TRBV27 and TRBJ1-2; D unresolved. This CDR3 is 13 amino acids long. Germline V lookup: CDR1 MNHEY, CDR2 SMNVEV (reference sequence). With 6 bases removed from V and 1 base from J, the gap between germline ends came to 9 bases.

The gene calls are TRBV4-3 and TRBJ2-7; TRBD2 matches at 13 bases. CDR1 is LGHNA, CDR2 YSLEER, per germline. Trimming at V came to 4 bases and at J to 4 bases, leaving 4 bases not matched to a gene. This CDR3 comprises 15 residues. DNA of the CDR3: TGCGCCAGCAGCCGCGGACTAGCGGGAGCGTACGAGCAGTACTTC. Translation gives CASSRGLAGAYEQYF.

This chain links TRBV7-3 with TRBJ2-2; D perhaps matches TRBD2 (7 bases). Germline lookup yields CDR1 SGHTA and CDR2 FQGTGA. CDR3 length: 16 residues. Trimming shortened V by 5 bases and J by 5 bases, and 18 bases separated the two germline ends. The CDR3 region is CASSHPGGRETGELFF. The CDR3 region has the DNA TGTGCCAGCAGCCACCCGGGGGGCCGTGAGACCGGGGAGCTGTTTTTT.

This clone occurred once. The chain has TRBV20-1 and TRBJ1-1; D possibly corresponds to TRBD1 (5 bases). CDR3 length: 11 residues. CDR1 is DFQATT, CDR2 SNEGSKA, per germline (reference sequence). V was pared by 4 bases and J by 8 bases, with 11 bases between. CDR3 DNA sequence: TGCAGTGCTAACTCCGGGACCGAAGCTTTCTTT. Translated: CSANSGTEAFF.

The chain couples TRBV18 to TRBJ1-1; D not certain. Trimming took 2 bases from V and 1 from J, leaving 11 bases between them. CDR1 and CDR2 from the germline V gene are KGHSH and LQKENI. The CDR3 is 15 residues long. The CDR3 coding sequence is TGTGCCAGCTCACCAAGGAGTTCCGGGAACACTGAAGCTTTCTTT. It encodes CASSPRSSGNTEAFF.

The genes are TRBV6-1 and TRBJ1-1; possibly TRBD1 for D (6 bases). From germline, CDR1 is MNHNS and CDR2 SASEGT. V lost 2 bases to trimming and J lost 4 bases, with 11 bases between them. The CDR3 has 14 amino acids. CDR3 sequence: CASSETGRGTEAFF. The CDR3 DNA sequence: TGTGCCAGCAGTGAAACAGGGAGGGGCACTGAAGCTTTCTTT.

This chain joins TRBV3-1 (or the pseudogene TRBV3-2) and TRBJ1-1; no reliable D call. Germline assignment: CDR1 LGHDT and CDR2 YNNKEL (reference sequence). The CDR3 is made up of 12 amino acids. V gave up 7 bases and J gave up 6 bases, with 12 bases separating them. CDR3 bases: TGTGCCAGCACCCTTCCGGGGTCTGAAGCTTTCTTT. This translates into CASTLPGSEAFF.

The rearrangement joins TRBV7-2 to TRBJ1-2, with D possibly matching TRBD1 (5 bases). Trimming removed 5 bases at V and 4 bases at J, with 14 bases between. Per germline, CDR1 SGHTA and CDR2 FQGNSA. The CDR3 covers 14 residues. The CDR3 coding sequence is TGTGCCAGCAGCAACACAGGATTTGGCTATGGCTACACCTTC. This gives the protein CASSNTGFGYGYTF.

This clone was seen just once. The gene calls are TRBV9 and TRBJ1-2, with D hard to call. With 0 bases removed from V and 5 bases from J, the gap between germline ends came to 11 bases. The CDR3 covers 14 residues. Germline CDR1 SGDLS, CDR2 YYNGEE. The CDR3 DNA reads TGTGCCAGCAGCGTAGACACCGCAGCTTATGGCTACACCTTC. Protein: CASSVDTAAYGYTF.

CDR3 sequence: CASSQDLRGGGANVLTF. CDR3 sequence (DNA): TGCGCCAGCAGCCAAGATCTTAGAGGGGGAGGGGCCAACGTCCTGACTTTC. This sequence joins TRBV4-3 and TRBJ2-6; D might be TRBD1 (6 bases). The germline V gene encodes CDR1 LGHNA and CDR2 YSLEER. The CDR3 totals 17 residues. Between the trimmed V and J ends, which lost 0 bases and 4 bases, there was a span of 13 bases.

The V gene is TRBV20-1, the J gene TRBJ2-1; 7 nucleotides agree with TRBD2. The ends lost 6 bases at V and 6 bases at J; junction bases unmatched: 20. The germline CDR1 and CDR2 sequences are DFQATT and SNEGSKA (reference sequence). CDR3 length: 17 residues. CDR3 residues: CSASNEGRVLLGNEQFF. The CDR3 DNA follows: TGCAGTGCAAGTAACGAGGGGAGGGTCCTTTTGGGCAATGAGCAGTTCTTC.

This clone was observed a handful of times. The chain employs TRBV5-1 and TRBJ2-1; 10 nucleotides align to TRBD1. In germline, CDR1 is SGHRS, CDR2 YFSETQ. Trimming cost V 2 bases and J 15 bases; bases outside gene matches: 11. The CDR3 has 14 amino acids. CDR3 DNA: TGCGCCAGCAGCTTTCAGACAGGGGGCAAAATCTGGTTCTTC. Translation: CASSFQTGGKIWFF.

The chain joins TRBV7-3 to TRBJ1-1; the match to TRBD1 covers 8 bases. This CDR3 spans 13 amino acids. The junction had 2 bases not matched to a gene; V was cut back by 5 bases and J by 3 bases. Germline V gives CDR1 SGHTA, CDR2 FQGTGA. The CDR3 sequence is CASSQQGDTEAFF. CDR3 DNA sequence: TGTGCCAGCAGCCAACAGGGGGACACTGAAGCTTTCTTT.

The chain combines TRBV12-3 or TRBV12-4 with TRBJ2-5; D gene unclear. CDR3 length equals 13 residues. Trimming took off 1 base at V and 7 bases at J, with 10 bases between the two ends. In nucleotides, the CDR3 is TGTGCCAGCAGTTTAGAAGCCGCCCGGACCCAGTACTTC. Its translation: CASSLEAARTQYF.